This TCR beta chain was recovered during a study of blood T cell repertoires in COVID-19. Study in general: The origin of the acute and convalescent COVID-19 samples was the United States, Italy and Spain.

Germline V CDR1 and CDR2: MRHNA, SNTAGT. This CDR3 region has 14 residues. The V and J ends lost 6 bases and 5 bases respectively, with 16 bases between them. As handled by the study authors: The assay estimated nucleated cells by amplifying reference gene primers. Assay: immunoSEQ multiplex PCR; the TCRdb copy retains only in-frame clones and omits some. V and J calls and clone size are as listed in that table; D and trimming were resolved from the DNA. Of more than 85,000 clones detected, around nine tenths appear once; the ten largest clones hold around 2%. This TCR derives from a man in his fifties with active COVID-19. V usage is TRBV6-4 and J usage is TRBJ1-1, with D perhaps matching TRBD1 (5 bases). The sequenced sample consisted of peripheral blood. CDR3 coding DNA: TGTGCCAGCAGCCCTGAGGCGGGACCGACTGAAGCTTTCTTT. It translates to CASSPEAGPTEAFF.